This is a list of T cell receptor beta chains from one sample in a study of blood T cell repertoires in COVID-19. The table came from immunoSEQ multiplex PCR; TCRdb's copy has only in-frame clones and leaves some out. Among roughly 230,000 clones listed, more than 70% were seen once. The sample was peripheral blood. The receptors come from a man between 40 and 49 years old with active or convalescent COVID-19. Both conserved end residues are part of each CDR3. A D gene is named only where the DNA matches it firmly. The size field is filled for only some rows; it gives once, few, many or a size class.

>.|.|TRBJ1-4|TRBV5-4
TGTGCCAGCAGCTTGGCCGGCTATGGCGGAAAACTGTTTTTT
CASSLAGYGGKLFF
>.|.|TRBJ1-5|TRBV4-2
TGTGCCAGCAGCCAAGACGAGGCAGGGGTTAATCAGCCCCAGCATTTT
CASSQDEAGVNQPQHF
>.|.|TRBJ1-4|TRBV5-1
TGCGCCAGCAGCCCGACACCTGCAACTAATGAAAAACTGTTTTTT
CASSPTPATNEKLFF
>.|.|TRBJ1-3|TRBV2
TGTGCCAGCAGCCCAACTACAGGATCGTCAGGAAACACCATATATTTT
CASSPTTGSSGNTIYF
>once|TRBD2|TRBJ2-1|TRBV4-1
TGCGCCAGCAGCCCCGCGGGTGCGGCTAGCGGGGGGACCTCCTACAATGAGCAGTTCTTC
CASSPAGAASGGTSYNEQFF
>.|.|TRBJ2-6|TRBV18
TGTGCCAGCTCGCCAATAGACTCTGGGGCCAACGTCCTGACTTTC
CASSPIDSGANVLTF
>few|.|TRBJ2-7|TRBV3-1/TRBV3-2
TGTGCCAGCAGCCAATCGTCCGGCTCCTACGAGCAGTACTTC
CASSQSSGSYEQYF
>once|.|TRBJ2-2|TRBV2
TGTGCCAGCAGTGAAAAGGTCGGACACAGCGCGAACACCGGGGAGCTGTTTTTT
CASSEKVGHSANTGELFF
>.|TRBD2|TRBJ2-2|TRBV19
TGTGCCACATCCTCCGGGACTACATGGGACACCGGGGAGCTGTTTTTT
CATSSGTTWDTGELFF
>few|TRBD2|TRBJ2-5|TRBV5-8
TGTGCCAGCAGCTTGGCTGGGGGGGGGATAGTCCAAGAGACCCAGTACTTC
CASSLAGGGIVQETQYF
>.|.|TRBJ1-6|TRBV6-5
TGTGCCAGCAGTTCGGAGGGGAGTTCACCCCTCCACTTT
CASSSEGSSPLHF
>.|.|TRBJ1-3|TRBV6-6
TGTGCCAGCAGCCCCGGGGTGGCTGGAAACACCATATATTTT
CASSPGVAGNTIYF
>.|TRBD2|TRBJ2-3|TRBV7-9
TGTGCCAGCAGCTTAGCAAGTGTTGGACTAGCGGGAGGCGGGTATACGCAGTATTTT
CASSLASVGLAGGGYTQYF
>.|.|TRBJ2-4|TRBV7-8
TGTGCCAGCAGCGGAGGGCGGGGATCGAAAAACATTCAGTACTTC
CASSGGRGSKNIQYF
>.|.|TRBJ1-1|TRBV12-3/TRBV12-4
TGTGCCATCCGACTCCGGGACATAGGGACTTTCTTT
CAIRLRDIGTFF
>.|TRBD1|TRBJ2-3|TRBV4-1
TGCGCCAGCAGCCTGGGGACAGCCACAGATACGCAGTATTTT
CASSLGTATDTQYF
>.|TRBD1|TRBJ1-4|TRBV11-2
TGTGCCAGCAGCACGCACAGGGGTGAAAAACTGTTTTTT
CASSTHRGEKLFF
>.|.|TRBJ1-5|TRBV5-5
TGTGCCAGCAGCCTACAGACCAAACAGCCCCAGCATTTT
CASSLQTKQPQHF
>once|.|TRBJ2-7|TRBV11-2
TGTGCCAGCAGCTTATCCGCTTGGGGGGACAGTCACTCCGAGCAGTACTTC
CASSLSAWGDSHSEQYF